The 18 T cell receptor beta chains given below trace back to one sample, sequenced in a study of blood T cell repertoires in COVID-19. Sequencing used immunoSEQ multiplex PCR; TCRdb keeps in-frame clones, though not all of them. The table includes roughly 130,000 clones, 84% detected once. Sequencing input: PBMCs or T cells enriched from blood (not recorded which). The receptor source for this set is a woman aged 30 to 39 who had recovered from COVID-19.

The V gene is TRBV11-2, the J gene TRBJ1-3; unclear D gene. The germline V and J ends were trimmed by 1 base and 4 bases, with 11 bases remaining between them. The CDR3 sequence is 15 residues long. From germline, CDR1 is SGHAT and CDR2 FQNNGV. The CDR3 nucleotides are TGTGCCAGCAGCTTAGTTCGGGGTACAGGAAACACCATATATTTT. It translates to CASSLVRGTGNTIYF.

The rearrangement uses TRBV18 and TRBJ1-1, with D possibly TRBD1 on 6 matching bases. V lost 5 bases and J lost 3, with 13 bases in between. Germline V gene data show CDR1 as KGHSH and CDR2 as LQKENI. The CDR3 loop spans 14 amino acids. The CDR3 loop reads CASSIQGLDTEAFF. CDR3 nucleotide sequence: TGTGCCAGCTCAATCCAGGGGCTCGACACTGAAGCTTTCTTT.

The chain carries TRBV5-4 and TRBJ2-1; 9 bases agree with TRBD2. V dropped 4 bases and J dropped 10; count of bases not matched to a gene: 12. The CDR3 has 15 amino acids. The germline V gene encodes CDR1 SGHNT and CDR2 YYREEE (reference sequence). The CDR3 sequence: CASSPGGSGRREQFF. CDR3 DNA sequence: TGTGCCAGCAGCCCCGGTGGTAGCGGGAGACGGGAGCAGTTCTTC.

The rearrangement uses TRBV4-2 and TRBJ2-7; TRBD2 matches 11 bases. The germline CDR1 and CDR2 sequences are LGHNA and YNFKEQ. CDR3 length: 17 residues. The J segment lost 4 bases and the V segment lost 1 base, leaving 9 bases of the junction unmatched. CDR3 DNA sequence: TGTGCCAGCAGCCAAGCCGCCGGGACTAGCGGTCTATACGAGCAGTACTTC. Translated: CASSQAAGTSGLYEQYF.

In its sample, this clone was seen once. V is TRBV9 and J is TRBJ1-1; a weak D match, TRBD1 (6 bases). V dropped 0 bases and J dropped 3 bases, with 12 bases sitting between them. The germline V gene encodes CDR1 SGDLS and CDR2 YYNGEE. This CDR3 is built from 15 residues. CDR3 nucleotides: TGTGCCAGCAGCGTAGGAGGGGGGGTGGACACTGAAGCTTTCTTT. Protein sequence: CASSVGGGVDTEAFF.

The chain joins TRBV7-2 to TRBJ1-1; the D is unclear. The CDR3 has 13 residues. Germline CDR1 reads SGHTA; CDR2 reads FQGNSA. V was shortened by 2 bases and J by 7 bases, with 11 bases between the two germline ends. The CDR3 DNA sequence: TGTGCCAGCAGCTTAAGTCCCGCAGGTGAAGCTTTCTTT. Translated, it gives CASSLSPAGEAFF.

V usage is TRBV19 and J usage is TRBJ1-5, with 10 bases matching TRBD1. The CDR3 extends over 15 amino acids. V shed 6 bases and J 6 bases; nucleotides not matched to a gene: 8. Germline V CDR1 and CDR2: LNHDA, SQIVND (reference sequence). The CDR3 loop reads CASSPWDRGPQPQHF. In DNA form, the CDR3 reads TGTGCCAGTAGCCCTTGGGACAGGGGTCCTCAGCCCCAGCATTTT.

The table lists this clone with a count of one. The chain couples TRBV27 to TRBJ1-2, with 11 positions matching TRBD1. Unmatched junction bases numbered 6, after V lost 4 bases and J lost 5 bases. From germline, CDR1 is MNHEY and CDR2 SMNVEV (reference sequence). This CDR3 comprises 15 residues. The CDR3 DNA follows: TGTGCCAGCAGTTCCGGACAGGGGGCTCCTTATGGCTACACCTTC. It yields the protein CASSSGQGAPYGYTF.

This clone came up once. The chain is built from TRBV5-1 and TRBJ1-1; tentatively, D is TRBD1 (6 bases). The germline V gene has CDR1 SGHRS and CDR2 YFSETQ. Deletions cut 4 bases from V and 3 bases from J, with 19 bases between. The CDR3 totals 16 residues. CDR3 nucleotides: TGCGCCAGCAGCCCTGGCAGGACAGCTTATCACACTGAAGCTTTCTTT. As protein: CASSPGRTAYHTEAFF. Complete variable domain (other parts from reference TRBV5-1 and TRBJ1-1): KAGVTQTPRYLIKTRGQQVTLSCSPISGHRSVSWYQQTPGQGLQFLFEYFSETQRNKGNFPGRFSGRQFSNSRSEMNVSTLELGDSALYLCASSPGRTAYHTEAFFGQGTRLTVV.

The V call is TRBV6-5, the J call TRBJ2-7; the D gene is possibly TRBD2 (6 bases). The CDR3 sequence is 15 residues long. Trimming cost V 2 bases and J 2 bases, with 13 bases left between them. Germline V CDR1 and CDR2: MNHEY, SVGAGI. The CDR3 nucleotides read TGTGCCAGCAGTTACGGAGGGGACTTGGCCTACGAGCAGTACTTC. It yields the protein CASSYGGDLAYEQYF.

This chain uses TRBV7-8 with TRBJ1-1; 7 positions match TRBD1. The CDR3 runs to 14 residues. After removal of 6 bases from V and 2 bases from J, the junction contained 6 bases not matched to a gene. Germline loops: CDR1 SGHVS, CDR2 FQNEAQ. The CDR3 DNA follows: TGTGCCAGCAGGGGCGGGACAGTAAACACTGAAGCTTTCTTT. Protein product: CASRGGTVNTEAFF.

The chain couples TRBV4-1 to TRBJ2-5; no clear D gene. The germline gives CDR1 MGHRA, CDR2 YSYEKL. The CDR3 is 14 amino acids. Trimming took off 0 bases at V and 4 bases at J, with 9 bases between the two ends. CDR3 loop: CASSQEVARETQYF. The CDR3 DNA follows: TGCGCCAGCAGCCAAGAGGTTGCCAGAGAGACCCAGTACTTC.

This clone was seen just once. The J gene is TRBJ2-3, the V gene TRBV13; a weak D match, TRBD2 (5 bases). The length of the CDR3 is 12 residues. CDR1 is PRHDT, CDR2 FYEKMQ, per germline (reference sequence). V lost 7 bases, J lost 10 bases, and 15 bases lay in between. The CDR3 region has the DNA TGTGCCAGCATGGGGAGTCCTCCTGCGCAGTATTTT. This sequence encodes CASMGSPPAQYF.

This clone was seen just once. V gene TRBV28 combines with J gene TRBJ1-2; D call uncertain. Germline V gene sequence: CDR1 MDHEN, CDR2 SYDVKM. CDR3 length: 12 residues. Trimming took off 6 bases at V and 7 bases at J, with 12 bases between the two ends. In DNA, the CDR3 is TGTGCCAGCAGCCAACACCCGGGTGGCTACACCTTC. It codes for CASSQHPGGYTF.

This clone was detected only a few times. V is TRBV4-2 and J is TRBJ1-4; TRBD1 matches 10 bases. This CDR3 has 16 residues. J lost 3 bases, V lost 4 bases, and 5 bases had no gene match. Germline V lookup: CDR1 LGHNA, CDR2 YNFKEQ. The CDR3 loop is CASSRTGTGANEKLFF. CDR3 coding DNA: TGTGCCAGCAGCCGGACAGGGACAGGGGCTAATGAAAAACTGTTTTTT.

This clone appeared once. V is TRBV19 and J is TRBJ1-1; no reliable D call. Germline CDR1 reads LNHDA; CDR2 reads SQIVND (reference sequence). Trimming stripped 1 base from V and 3 bases from J, with 6 bases between. This CDR3 spans 13 amino acids. CDR3 in amino acids: CASSIGTDTEAFF. The CDR3 bases are TGTGCCAGTAGTATAGGAACGGACACTGAAGCTTTCTTT.

The V call is TRBV27, the J call TRBJ1-5; TRBD1 matches at 7 bases. CDR3 length: 20 residues. With 5 bases clipped from V and 0 bases from J, the junction kept 19 bases outside the gene matches. Looked up from germline, CDR1 is MNHEY and CDR2 is SMNVEV (reference sequence). This chain's CDR3 is CASSHRPTGLTLNSNQPQHF. DNA for the CDR3: TGTGCCAGCAGTCATCGTCCGACAGGGCTTACCCTTAATAGCAATCAGCCCCAGCATTTT.

The chain recombines TRBV7-9 with TRBJ2-3; the D is unclear. CDR3 length: 11 residues. Trimming removed 3 bases from V and 5 bases from J, with 3 bases in between. Germline V gives CDR1 SEHNR, CDR2 FQNEAQ (reference sequence). In DNA, the CDR3 is TGTGCCAGCAGCTTTAGAGATACGCAGTATTTT. Its translation is CASSFRDTQYF.